This T cell receptor beta chain was sequenced in a study of Graves' ophthalmopathy and Graves' hyperthyroidism. For repertoire sequencing, the TCR beta CDR3 regions were amplified from RNA transcripts. RT-PCR was first run with HTBI primers, then multiplex PCR in a second round. Via MiXCR, TCRdb re-called the multiplex PCR reads, giving one row per CDR3 protein. Of a few hundred thousand distinct CDR3 sequences in the sample, less than 40% were seen once. Trimming pared 4 bases from V and 0 bases from J, leaving 19 bases between. CDR1 SGHTA and CDR2 FQGTGA come from the germline V gene. CDR3 length: 19 residues.

The rearrangement uses TRBV7-3 and TRBJ2-6; a weak D match, TRBD1 (6 bases). The sequenced material came from peripheral blood or thyroid tissue (not recorded which). This receptor was taken from an adult man with Graves' hyperthyroidism. The CDR3 nucleotides are TGTGCCAGCAGCTGCCCCGTGGGGGCCATACACTCTGGGGCCAACGTCCTGACTTTC. Protein sequence: CASSCPVGAIHSGANVLTF.